This T cell receptor (beta chain) was identified in a study of cytomegalovirus exposure and HLA in healthy donors. Donors counted as nominally healthy when sampled, yet unrecorded immune exposures were likely. In the PCR, 60 Vbeta and 13 Jbeta primers were used. Profiled with immunoSEQ multiplex PCR; TCRdb holds only in-frame clones, not every one. The sample table includes 45,000 or so clones. Study-wide results and caveats: Reports indicate that TCR beta sequences accurately predicted the HLA-A and HLA-B alleles of most subjects. An analysis done earlier found most TCR beta V segments productive about 87% or about 30% of the time. An analysis was carried out at a later point. It showed that HLA-associated TCR beta chains were more clonally expanded than equally common non-associated chains.

The CDR3 length is 12 residues. CDR1 GTSNPN and CDR2 SVGIG come from the germline V gene (reference sequence). V was trimmed by 2 bases and J by 7 bases, leaving 9 bases between them. On this clone: Its antigen is not identified.

V and J are TRBV30 and TRBJ2-1; D might be TRBD2 (6 bases). Sample: PBMCs. This clonotype originated in a male donor in good health and CMV-seronegative. For the CDR3, the DNA is TGTGCCTGGAGTCCTAGCGTGAATGAGCAGTTCTTC. This codes for CAWSPSVNEQFF.